The 26 T cell receptor beta chains below were found in one sample sequenced in a study of a mutant IDH1 vaccine in newly diagnosed glioma. Sequencing used immunoSEQ multiplex PCR; TCRdb keeps in-frame clones, though not all of them. The data hold about 36,000 clones, with 80% to 95% observed a single time. The time point here: baseline, week 1 (first vaccination visit). The treatment here: pre-vaccination baseline after standard-of-care therapy. The sequenced sample was PBMCs, obtained from a glioma patient treated with radiotherapy, temozolomide or both. These TCRs come from a man aged 18 to 29 with glioma.

The chain links TRBV15 to TRBJ2-1; TRBD2 matches 8 bases. The CDR3 extends over 18 amino acids. Germline V CDR1 and CDR2: LNHNV, YYDKDF (reference sequence). V lost 1 base, J lost 2 bases, and 10 bases stayed unmatched. DNA of the CDR3: TGTGCCACCAGCAGAGTCGGCACTAGCGGCTTGACCTACAATGAGCAGTTCTTC. Translation gives CATSRVGTSGLTYNEQFF.

V is TRBV5-6 and J is TRBJ1-1; tentatively, D is TRBD1 (5 bases). V lost 4 bases and J lost 0, with 10 bases in between. The CDR3 is 14 amino acids. Germline V gene lookup returns CDR1 SGHDT and CDR2 YYEEEE. The CDR3 region is CASSPGPLNTEAFF. CDR3 in DNA: TGTGCCAGCAGCCCGGGACCGCTGAACACTGAAGCTTTCTTT.

The table lists this clone with a few counts. The chain employs TRBV4-3 and TRBJ2-7; D possibly corresponds to TRBD2 (5 bases). Germline CDR1 is LGHNA and CDR2 is YSLEER. The CDR3 spans 16 residues. Trimming removed 1 base from V and 0 bases from J, with 13 bases in between. DNA for the CDR3: TGCGCCAGCAGCCAAGGAAGCGGAGGTAGCTCCTACGAGCAGTACTTC. This gives the protein CASSQGSGGSSYEQYF.

This clone has more than one count but fewer than ten. Other DNA sequences within the sample encode an identical CDR3. This chain connects TRBV5-1 to TRBJ2-1, with 8 positions matching TRBD1. The germline V gene encodes CDR1 SGHRS and CDR2 YFSETQ. V shed 2 bases, J shed 5 bases, and the junction held 6 bases outside the gene matches. The CDR3 has 15 amino acids. The CDR3 sequence is CASSFGQGGHNEQFF. As DNA, the CDR3 is TGCGCCAGCAGCTTCGGACAGGGAGGCCACAATGAGCAGTTCTTC.

The chain links TRBV5-4 to TRBJ2-3, with 13 bases identical to TRBD2. V shed 3 bases, J shed 4 bases, and the junction held 5 bases outside the gene matches. Germline assignment: CDR1 SGHNT and CDR2 YYREEE (reference sequence). The CDR3 loop spans 16 amino acids. Here the CDR3 DNA reads TGTGCCAGCAGCTCGGGACTAGCGGGAAACTCAGATACGCAGTATTTT. This codes for CASSSGLAGNSDTQYF.

This chain links TRBV9 with TRBJ2-3; 10 bases line up with TRBD2. CDR1 and CDR2 (germline): SGDLS, YYNGEE. This CDR3 comprises 15 residues. Germline trimming cut 3 bases from V and 2 bases from J; bases unmatched to any gene: 3. CDR3 amino acids: CASSAGLATTDTQYF. CDR3 DNA sequence: TGTGCCAGCAGCGCGGGACTAGCGACCACAGATACGCAGTATTTT. Full variable domain (rest looked up from reference TRBV9 and TRBJ2-3): DSGVTQTPKHLITATGQRVTLRCSPRSGDLSVYWYQQSLDQGLQFLIQYYNGEERAKGNILERFSAQQFPDLHSELNLSSLELGDSALYFCASSAGLATTDTQYFGPGTRLTVL.

The chain has TRBV19 and TRBJ2-3; D is unclear. The CDR3 totals 14 residues. Germline V gene lookup returns CDR1 LNHDA and CDR2 SQIVND (reference sequence). Trimming took 7 bases from V and 8 from J, leaving 19 bases between them. This CDR3 reads CASNPGQEWGTQYF. CDR3 DNA sequence: TGTGCCAGTAACCCCGGTCAGGAGTGGGGTACGCAGTATTTT.

The chain employs TRBV5-1 and TRBJ2-2, with D hard to call. This CDR3 has 12 residues. V lost 4 bases to trimming and J lost 7 bases, with 8 bases between them. The germline CDR1 and CDR2 sequences are SGHRS and YFSETQ. CDR3 protein: CASSPPGGELFF. The CDR3 nucleotides are TGCGCCAGCAGCCCGCCTGGCGGGGAGCTGTTTTTT.

The chain is built from TRBV10-3 and TRBJ1-3; D is unclear. Trimming shortened V by 0 bases and J by 0 bases, and 15 bases separated the two germline ends. The CDR3 covers 18 residues. Germline CDR1 and CDR2: ENHRY and SYGVKD. CDR3 sequence (DNA): TGTGCCATCAGTGAGTCGATGGGTAGGATTAACTCTGGAAACACCATATATTTT. This translates into CAISESMGRINSGNTIYF.

The chain couples TRBV25-1 to TRBJ1-2, with 7 bases aligning to TRBD1. Germline V CDR1 and CDR2: MGHDK, SYGVNS. Losses at the gene ends were 4 bases for V and 8 bases for J; bases not matched to a gene: 13. The CDR3 is made up of 15 amino acids. CDR3 sequence reads: CASSAGGYRGDGYTF. The CDR3 DNA sequence: TGTGCCAGCAGTGCCGGAGGTTACAGGGGAGACGGCTACACCTTC.

The V gene is TRBV14, the J gene TRBJ1-6; D gene unclear. Germline V lookup: CDR1 SGHDN, CDR2 FVKESK. The ends were cut back, 1 base at V and 7 bases at J, with 11 bases in the middle. The CDR3 sequence is 15 residues long. CDR3 sequence: CASSQVSGGNSPLHF. CDR3 DNA sequence: TGTGCCAGCAGCCAAGTGTCGGGCGGGAATTCACCCCTCCACTTT.

This clone came up once. The V call is TRBV7-9, the J call TRBJ1-4, with D hard to call. CDR1 and CDR2 (germline): SEHNR, FQNEAQ (reference sequence). The CDR3 covers 15 residues. The V and J ends lost 5 bases and 0 bases respectively, with 10 bases between them. The CDR3 DNA reads TGTGCCAGCAGCCAAGCCCCTGCAACTAATGAAAAACTGTTTTTT. This gives the protein CASSQAPATNEKLFF.

The J gene is TRBJ1-2, the V gene TRBV4-3, with 9 bases lining up with TRBD1. Germline V lookup: CDR1 LGHNA, CDR2 YSLEER. Unmatched junction bases numbered 9, after V lost 0 bases and J lost 4 bases. The CDR3 spans 17 residues. Here the CDR3 reads CASSQEVPGQGTYGYTF. The DNA of the CDR3 is TGCGCCAGCAGCCAAGAGGTACCCGGACAGGGGACCTATGGCTACACCTTC.

The genes are TRBV5-1 and TRBJ1-1; the match to TRBD1 covers 7 bases. The CDR3 totals 13 residues. The ends lost 0 bases at V and 11 bases at J; junction bases unmatched: 7. The germline gives CDR1 SGHRS, CDR2 YFSETQ. The CDR3, as DNA: TGCGCCAGCAGCTTGGGCCGGGACAGTAAGGCTTTCTTT. Protein: CASSLGRDSKAFF.

This clone has more than one count but fewer than ten. V usage is TRBV29-1 and J usage is TRBJ1-1, with no clear D. Germline values: CDR1 SQVTM, CDR2 ANQGSEA. Trimming took off 6 bases at V and 2 bases at J, with 16 bases between the two ends. This CDR3 region has 14 residues. Here the CDR3 reads CSVIDRAPNTEAFF. The CDR3 coding sequence is TGCAGCGTGATCGATCGGGCCCCTAACACTGAAGCTTTCTTT.

V and J are TRBV7-2 and TRBJ2-3, with TRBD1 identical over 7 bases. There are 13 residues in the CDR3. V dropped 5 bases and J dropped 4; count of bases not matched to a gene: 3. Per germline, CDR1 SGHTA and CDR2 FQGNSA. CDR3 nucleotides: TGTGCCAGCAGCGGCCAGGGGGCAGATACGCAGTATTTT. Amino acids: CASSGQGADTQYF. The variable domain in full, completed from reference TRBV7-2 and TRBJ2-3, reads GAGVSQSPSNKVTEKGKDVELRCDPISGHTALYWYRQSLGQGLEFLIYFQGNSAPDKSGLPSDRFSAERTGGSVSTLTIQRTQQEDSAVYLCASSGQGADTQYFGPGTRLTVL.

V gene TRBV6-5 combines with J gene TRBJ1-2; D is undetermined. CDR3 length: 13 amino acids. Germline V gene lookup returns CDR1 MNHEY and CDR2 SVGAGI. Trimming took off 0 bases at V and 6 bases at J, with 8 bases between the two ends. The CDR3 nucleotides read TGTGCCAGCAGTTACTCCCTCAGAGATGGCTACACCTTC. The encoded protein is CASSYSLRDGYTF.

CDR3 loop: CASSLGKQSNSNQPQHF. Written as DNA, the CDR3 is TGTGCCAGCAGCTTAGGAAAACAGAGCAATAGCAATCAGCCCCAGCATTTT. The chain joins TRBV7-2 to TRBJ1-5; the D is unclear. V dropped 1 base and J dropped 0 bases, with 13 bases sitting between them. The CDR3 runs to 17 residues. Germline assignment: CDR1 SGHTA and CDR2 FQGNSA. Combining the CDR3 with reference TRBV7-2 and TRBJ1-5 gives the whole variable domain GAGVSQSPSNKVTEKGKDVELRCDPISGHTALYWYRQSLGQGLEFLIYFQGNSAPDKSGLPSDRFSAERTGGSVSTLTIQRTQQEDSAVYLCASSLGKQSNSNQPQHFGDGTRLSIL.

J is TRBJ2-7 and V is TRBV14; D is unclear. The CDR3 is 16 amino acids. The V end lost 2 bases, the J end lost 5 bases, and 19 bases lay between the germline ends. Per the germline V gene, CDR1 is SGHDN and CDR2 is FVKESK. As DNA, the CDR3 is TGTGCCAGCAGCCAATTAAGTCGGGCGCTCGCCCACGAGCAGTACTTC. This codes for CASSQLSRALAHEQYF.

The sample holds one count of this clone. The chain has TRBV7-8 and TRBJ1-3; D gene uncertain. This CDR3 has 14 residues. Trimming took off 5 bases at V and 0 bases at J, with 8 bases between the two ends. Germline-derived CDR1 and CDR2 are SGHVS and FQNEAQ. CDR3 sequence: CASSDGTSGNTIYF. CDR3 in DNA: TGTGCCAGCAGCGACGGTACCTCTGGAAACACCATATATTTT.

The rearrangement links TRBV19 to TRBJ1-1; TRBD1 aligns across 7 bases. Germline CDR1 is LNHDA and CDR2 is SQIVND (reference sequence). There are 16 residues in the CDR3. Trimming took 1 base from V and 3 from J; bases not matched to a gene: 8. DNA of the CDR3: TGTGCCAGTAGTATAGGGTATAGGCAGGGGGACACTGAAGCTTTCTTT. Protein: CASSIGYRQGDTEAFF.

The chain has TRBV2 and TRBJ1-1; no reliable D call. The CDR3 length is 11 residues. Trimming left V 6 bases short and J 0 bases short, with 2 bases between. The germline CDR1 and CDR2 sequences are SNHLY and FYNNEI. This CDR3 reads CASRLNTEAFF. The CDR3 nucleotides are TGTGCCAGCAGGTTGAACACTGAAGCTTTCTTT.

This rearrangement joins TRBV6-6 to TRBJ2-1; no reliable D call. This CDR3 region has 13 residues. V lost 7 bases, J lost 6 bases, and 13 bases lay in between. Germline loops: CDR1 MNHNY, CDR2 SVGAGI (reference sequence). In nucleotides, the CDR3 is TGTGCCAGCACCCAGAACTCGTTCAATGAGCAGTTCTTC. Its protein is CASTQNSFNEQFF.

CDR3 DNA: TGTGCCAGTAGTATAGGCGGCGCGGGCCTCAATGAGCAGTTCTTC. Amino acid sequence: CASSIGGAGLNEQFF. The V call is TRBV19, the J call TRBJ2-1; D possibly corresponds to TRBD2 (5 bases). The CDR3 consists of 15 residues. Germline lookup yields CDR1 LNHDA and CDR2 SQIVND (reference sequence). The V end was cut by 1 base, the J end by 6 bases, with 13 bases between.

CDR3 sequence (DNA): TGTGCCAGCACGGGACTAGCGCTAGCCTACGAGCAGTACTTC. It encodes CASTGLALAYEQYF. This rearrangement joins TRBV11-2 to TRBJ2-7, with TRBD2 matching 10 bases. With 7 bases clipped from V and 2 bases from J, the junction kept 5 bases outside the gene matches. Germline lookup yields CDR1 SGHAT and CDR2 FQNNGV. The CDR3 extends over 14 amino acids.

A few counts support this clone. The rearrangement joins TRBV13 to TRBJ1-1, with TRBD1 matching 9 bases. After removal of 1 base from V and 3 bases from J, the junction contained 6 bases not matched to a gene. CDR1 is PRHDT, CDR2 FYEKMQ, per germline (reference sequence). This CDR3 comprises 16 residues. CDR3 residues: CASSLEGQGWYTEAFF. The CDR3 DNA is TGTGCCAGCAGCTTAGAGGGACAGGGTTGGTACACTGAAGCTTTCTTT.